At least ten counts were recorded for the clone carrying this T cell receptor (beta chain). The data originate from a study of spatial heterogeneity in lung cancer. This CDR3 region has 14 residues. V gave up 7 bases and J gave up 9 bases, with 19 bases separating them. TCRdb re-analysed the 5' RACE reads in MiXCR, keeping a single row per CDR3 protein. The sample yields 39,000 or so distinct CDR3 sequences, around 7.2% seen once. Regarding time point: sample taken at primary tumor resection. The authors sequenced whole RNA from tumor, nontumor lung or frozen PBMC without sorting. The chain links TRBV12-3 or TRBV12-4 to TRBJ2-1; perhaps TRBD2 as D (5 bases). Sample: PBMCs, taken at surgery. This receptor was identified in a male donor with early-stage non-small cell lung cancer. The CDR3, as DNA: TGTGCCAGCACCCGAGGACTCGCTGCATTTGAGCAGTTCTTC. It specifies CASTRGLAAFEQFF.